This TCR beta chain originates from a study of blood T cell repertoires in COVID-19. Across the whole study: Specimens from acute and convalescent COVID-19 originated in the United States, Italy and Spain. T cells, B-cell-depleted T cells, or PBMCs supplied cDNA or gDNA.

How the authors handled the data: Amplifying reference gene primers gave estimates of nucleated cell counts. This table comes from immunoSEQ multiplex PCR, and its TCRdb copy is limited to in-frame clones, with some not included. Clone size and V and J calls were adopted from that table, with D and trimming inferred from the DNA. The table has 60,000 to 80,000 clones, about nine tenths seen once; the top ten hold roughly 6.2%. The V end lost 4 bases, the J end lost 4 bases, and 14 bases lay between the germline ends. CDR1 and CDR2 from the germline V gene are MGHRA and YSYEKL. The CDR3 covers 16 residues.

The V gene is TRBV4-1, the J gene TRBJ1-6; D is possibly TRBD1 (6 bases). Material for sequencing was peripheral blood. This receptor was taken from a human donor in a cohort sampled during active COVID-19. CDR3 loop: CASSPEGHEYNSPLHF. CDR3 sequence (DNA): TGCGCCAGCAGCCCAGAGGGACACGAGTATAATTCACCCCTCCACTTT.